This TCR beta chain was observed in a study of blood T cell repertoires in COVID-19. Across the whole study: COVID-19 samples from acute and convalescent phases originated in the United States, Italy and Spain. T cells, B-cell-depleted T cells, or PBMCs supplied cDNA or gDNA.

In the original processing: Amplified reference gene primers provided the basis for estimating nucleated cell counts. Data came from immunoSEQ multiplex PCR; TCRdb stores just in-frame clones and leaves some out. That table furnishes V, J and clone size, whereas the DNA furnished D and trimming. The sample gives roughly 25,000 clones, 81% of which show up once; just over 6.5% is in the top ten. This CDR3 comprises 15 residues. Trimming took off 7 bases at V and 6 bases at J, with 21 bases between the two ends. CDR1 is LNHDA and CDR2 is SQIVND in the germline V gene (reference sequence). The TCR comes from a man between 65 and 80 years old with acute or convalescent COVID-19. Sequencing used peripheral blood. The chain is built from TRBV19 and TRBJ1-2; weak D call: TRBD1 (5 bases). This CDR3 reads CASTMSGGANDGYTF. CDR3 sequence (DNA): TGTGCCAGTACAATGAGTGGTGGGGCAAATGATGGCTACACCTTC.